This T cell receptor beta chain was captured by sequencing in a study of blood T cells in healthy people across ages. Study-wide results and caveats: A conclusive naive versus antigen-experienced comparison was prevented by the unsorted PBMCs.

Combining a sample-barcoded 5' primer with a J-beta primer mix, a second PCR ran for roughly 7 to 11 cycles. The authors tagged each cDNA molecule using a template-switch adaptor with 12 random nucleotides. TCRdb reanalysed the 5' RACE reads using MiXCR and keeps one entry per CDR3 protein. The sample holds approximately 800,000 distinct CDR3 sequences, 46% seen once. This clonotype has a handful of counts. What it recognizes is unknown. CDR3 size: 14 residues. Germline V gene data show CDR1 as SQVTM and CDR2 as ANQGSEA. The V segment lost 6 bases and the J segment 2 bases; nucleotides outside the gene matches: 10. The extraction recovered at least 5.5 micrograms of total RNA per sample.

Material for sequencing was blood. The TCR originated in an elderly man in good health. The V gene is TRBV29-1, the J gene TRBJ2-7; 7 nucleotides align to TRBD1. The CDR3: CSVAGGYGTYEQYF. In DNA form, the CDR3 reads TGCAGCGTCGCAGGGGGTTACGGGACCTACGAGCAGTACTTC.